These T cell receptor beta chains were read from a single sample in a study of somatic mutations in cytotoxic T cells in rheumatoid arthritis. The repertoire was sequenced with immunoSEQ multiplex PCR; TCRdb's copy has only in-frame clones and lacks some. The sample lists approximately 18,000 clones; over 60% were seen once. The material sequenced was CD8+ T cells sorted from blood. The receptors were sampled from an adult with rheumatoid arthritis. Each CDR3 is given with its conserved first and last residue. The D gene is left open where the match is weak. Clone sizes are given selectively: once, few, many, or a class where the clone is expanded.

CDR3aa	CDR3nt	abundance	v_gene	d_gene	j_gene
CASSLLEGALTNEKLFF	TGTGCCAGCAGCTTATTGGAGGGTGCACTGACTAATGAAAAACTGTTTTTT	-	TRBV7-6	-	TRBJ1-4
CASSLGLISGPQETQYF	TGTGCCAGCAGCTTAGGCCTAATATCGGGACCCCAAGAGACCCAGTACTTC	-	TRBV13	-	TRBJ2-5
CAGSVATGRLDTEAFF	TGTGCCGGCAGCGTAGCTACGGGAAGGTTGGACACTGAAGCTTTCTTT	-	TRBV9	-	TRBJ1-1
CASSYGTGGPEAFF	TGTGCCAGCAGTTACGGAACCGGGGGCCCAGAAGCTTTCTTT	-	TRBV6-5	-	TRBJ1-1
CASSPPAILAEAFF	TGTGCCAGCTCACCACCGGCGATACTAGCTGAAGCTTTCTTT	-	TRBV18	-	TRBJ1-1
CASSYSSVASPLHF	TGTGCCAGCAGTTACTCGAGTGTGGCCTCACCCCTCCACTTT	once	TRBV6-6	-	TRBJ1-6
CASSSNQPQHF	TGTGCCAGTAGTAGCAATCAGCCCCAGCATTTT	few	TRBV19	-	TRBJ1-5
CAWSTEGNTIYF	TGTGCCTGGAGTACCGAAGGAAACACCATATATTTT	-	TRBV30	-	TRBJ1-3
CASRGRVEGGELFF	TGTGCCAGCAGGGGCAGGGTGGAAGGCGGGGAGCTGTTTTTT	-	TRBV6-1	-	TRBJ2-2
CASSTRDSQETQYF	TGTGCCAGCAGCACCCGGGACTCCCAAGAGACCCAGTACTTC	-	TRBV13	-	TRBJ2-5
CASSLIRTPFNEQFF	TGTGCCAGCAGCTTGATTCGGACCCCTTTCAATGAGCAGTTCTTC	-	TRBV5-6	-	TRBJ2-1
CASSLGPSGAFF	TGTGCCAGCAGCTTAGGGCCCTCGGGGGCTTTCTTT	-	TRBV7-9	-	TRBJ1-1
CSAKIVGEQYF	TGCAGTGCAAAGATCGTTGGCGAGCAGTACTTC	-	TRBV20-1	-	TRBJ2-7
CASSLEVGSYEQFF	TGCGCCAGCAGCTTGGAGGTTGGAAGTTATGAGCAGTTCTTC	-	TRBV5-1	-	TRBJ2-1
CATGPINTGELFF	TGTGCCACGGGACCTATAAACACCGGGGAGCTGTTTTTT	-	TRBV9	-	TRBJ2-2
CASSLSPRAGGPYNEQFF	TGTGCCAGCAGCTTATCTCCTCGGGCGGGGGGGCCCTACAATGAGCAGTTCTTC	once	TRBV11-2	TRBD2	TRBJ2-1
CASSQGYVAGGQETQYF	TGTGCCAGCAGCCAAGGTTATGTGGCAGGAGGACAAGAGACCCAGTACTTC	-	TRBV7-7	-	TRBJ2-5
CASSLASYEQYF	TGTGCCAGCAGCTTGGCCTCCTACGAGCAGTACTTC	-	TRBV5-4	-	TRBJ2-7
CASSQEGLADRDTQYF	TGCGCCAGCAGCCAGGAGGGACTAGCGGACAGAGATACGCAGTATTTT	-	TRBV4-1	TRBD2	TRBJ2-3
CASSFGIFNEKLFF	TGTGCCAGTAGTTTCGGGATCTTTAATGAAAAACTGTTTTTT	-	TRBV19	-	TRBJ1-4
CASSVGGRGSTDTQYF	TGTGCCAGCAGCGTAGGGGGGCGGGGTAGCACAGATACGCAGTATTTT	-	TRBV9	-	TRBJ2-3
CASRHKQGSYEQYF	TGTGCCAGCCGACACAAACAGGGGAGCTACGAGCAGTACTTC	few	TRBV25-1	TRBD1	TRBJ2-7
CASSLVVSGRLFGQYF	TGTGCCAGCAGCTTAGTTGTGTCGGGGCGACTTTTCGGGCAGTACTTC	-	TRBV7-2	-	TRBJ2-7
CASSQVPAGGQEETQYF	TGCGCCAGCAGCCAAGTCCCGGCGGGGGGCCAAGAAGAGACCCAGTACTTC	-	TRBV4-1	TRBD2	TRBJ2-5
CASSGNSLGTTYEQFF	TGTGCCAGCAGCGGCAACAGTTTAGGGACTACATACGAGCAGTTCTTC	-	TRBV7-6	TRBD2	TRBJ2-1
CAWGEDNEKLFF	TGTGCCTGGGGGGAGGATAATGAAAAACTGTTTTTT	-	TRBV30	-	TRBJ1-4
CASSSLTGELKYF	TGTGCCAGCAGTTCCCTGACAGGGGAGTTAAAGTACTTC	-	TRBV27	TRBD1	TRBJ2-7
CASSVGPSAGNQPQHF	TGTGCCAGCAGCGTGGGGCCATCAGCGGGCAATCAGCCCCAGCATTTT	few	TRBV7-9	-	TRBJ1-5
CAINTPSGLYNEQFF	TGTGCCATCAATACCCCTAGCGGACTGTACAATGAGCAGTTCTTC	-	TRBV10-3	TRBD2	TRBJ2-1
CASRDAGANVLTF	TGTGCCAGCAGGGATGCCGGGGCCAACGTCCTGACTTTC	-	TRBV9	-	TRBJ2-6
CASSLEAGRGALNTEAFF	TGTGCCAGCAGCTTAGAGGCGGGTCGAGGGGCTTTGAACACTGAAGCTTTCTTT	-	TRBV11-2	-	TRBJ1-1
CASSPKRQETQYF	TGTGCCAGCAGTCCCAAGCGCCAAGAGACCCAGTACTTC	once	TRBV27	-	TRBJ2-5
CASSAMTGHSYNEQFF	TGTGCCAGCAGCGCTATGACAGGGCACAGCTACAATGAGCAGTTCTTC	-	TRBV9	TRBD1	TRBJ2-1
CASNLWRLPEAFF	TGTGCCAGCAATCTATGGCGCCTGCCTGAAGCTTTCTTT	-	TRBV25-1	-	TRBJ1-1
CAWLRGPWNEQFF	TGTGCCTGGTTGAGGGGTCCGTGGAATGAGCAGTTCTTC	once	TRBV30	-	TRBJ2-1
CASAQRGSTGELFF	TGTGCCAGCGCCCAGCGGGGGAGCACCGGGGAGCTGTTTTTT	-	TRBV9	TRBD2	TRBJ2-2
CASSLTVGVDEQFF	TGTGCCAGCAGCTTAACCGTAGGGGTCGATGAGCAGTTCTTC	-	TRBV13	-	TRBJ2-1
CASSGAAFSSYEQYF	TGTGCCAGCAGTGGGGCAGCGTTTAGCTCCTACGAGCAGTACTTC	-	TRBV6-1	-	TRBJ2-7
CASSLSIVASQETQYF	TGTGCCAGCAGTTTATCGATAGTGGCTAGCCAAGAGACCCAGTACTTC	-	TRBV27	-	TRBJ2-5
CASSLGTGVGNQPQHF	TGTGCCAGCAGCTTAGGGACGGGGGTGGGCAATCAGCCCCAGCATTTT	-	TRBV7-2	-	TRBJ1-5
CSVPHYGYTF	TGCAGTGTCCCACACTATGGCTACACCTTC	-	TRBV20-1	-	TRBJ1-2
CASSEYGAGGNTIYF	TGTGCCAGCAGTGAATACGGGGCTGGCGGAAACACCATATATTTT	-	TRBV2	-	TRBJ1-3
CASSPTRTGELFF	TGTGCCAGCAGTCCTACTAGAACCGGGGAGCTGTTTTTT	-	TRBV27	-	TRBJ2-2
CASSIGTANTGELFF	TGTGCCAGCAGCATCGGGACAGCCAACACCGGGGAGCTGTTTTTT	-	TRBV7-3	TRBD1	TRBJ2-2
CASSFHRPIWEEKLFF	TGTGCCAGCAGTTTCCATAGACCAATCTGGGAGGAAAAACTGTTTTTT	-	TRBV27	-	TRBJ1-4
CASSPGALEQYF	TGTGCCAGCAGCCCAGGGGCCCTCGAGCAGTACTTC	-	TRBV6-5	-	TRBJ2-7
CASSLVPEASYEQYF	TGTGCCAGCAGCTTGGTACCGGAGGCATCCTACGAGCAGTACTTC	-	TRBV5-4	-	TRBJ2-7
CASSFRTGGFQPQHF	TGCGCCAGCAGCTTCCGGACAGGGGGCTTTCAGCCCCAGCATTTT	few	TRBV4-1	TRBD1	TRBJ1-5
CASSKVRQNYGYTF	TGTGCCAGCAGCAAAGTTCGCCAAAACTATGGCTACACCTTC	-	TRBV21-1	-	TRBJ1-2